This T cell receptor (beta chain) was found in a study of cytomegalovirus exposure and HLA in healthy donors. Study outcomes and limitations: TCR beta V segments were, for the most part, productive about 87% or about 30% of the time in an earlier analysis. As a later analysis showed, a missense DCLRE1C variant was linked to trimming of TCR beta V- and J-genes.

It was with 60 Vbeta and 13 Jbeta primers that the PCR ran. As originally analysed: Counted up in a later analysis, unique TCR beta chains came to some 75 million, with around 12 million shared. Measured with immunoSEQ multiplex PCR; TCRdb has only the in-frame clones, and not every one. V and J calls and clone size follow that table, whereas D and trimming were derived from the DNA. The sample has approximately 170,000 clones; roughly 80% are singletons. The CDR3 sequence is 18 residues long. The V end was cut by 1 base, the J end by 0 bases, with 16 bases between. Germline CDR1 is MGHRA and CDR2 is YSYEKL. Turning to this clone: Its specificity is not known.

The rearrangement uses TRBV4-1 and TRBJ1-5; D is possibly TRBD1 (6 bases). The sample comprised PBMCs. The origin of this receptor is a man aged 45-65 years in good health and CMV-seropositive. CDR3 region: CASSQGPTGRYSNQPQHF. The DNA of the CDR3 is TGCGCCAGCAGCCAAGGACCGACAGGACGGTATAGCAATCAGCCCCAGCATTTT.